This paragraph reports one T cell receptor (beta chain). Its antigen is as yet unknown. Sequencing was performed with immunoSEQ multiplex PCR; in TCRdb, only in-frame clones are kept and a portion is missing. Of 50,000 to 60,000 clones in the sample, roughly 80% were seen once. The entry originates in a study of cytotoxic CD8 clonotypes in ibrutinib-treated CLL. Broader study findings: Clonality rose at ibrutinib response and fell back toward baseline at progression.

V dropped 8 bases and J dropped 0; count of bases not matched to a gene: 3. This CDR3 has 14 amino acids. Per the germline V gene, CDR1 is MNHEY and CDR2 is SVGAGI. The source of this sequence is a human donor with chronic lymphocytic leukemia. The material sequenced was PBMCs, taken after 24 months of ibrutinib treatment. The chain carries TRBV6-5 and TRBJ2-1, with 8 nucleotides matching TRBD2. The CDR3 here is CASQSGSSYNEQFF. The CDR3 DNA sequence: TGTGCCAGCCAAAGCGGGAGCTCCTACAATGAGCAGTTCTTC.